This paragraph reports one T cell receptor beta chain. What it recognizes is unknown. The data originate from a study of cytomegalovirus exposure and HLA in healthy donors. Overall study findings and caveats: The study flagged 150 to 200 TCR beta chains as cytomegalovirus-associated. In vitro work confirmed that a few CMV-associated chains recognize CMV antigens.

The study drew the donors from its 120-subject validation cohort, separate from the approximately 670-subject first cohort. Using immunoSEQ multiplex PCR, the repertoire was profiled, and TCRdb retains in-frame clones only, with some absent. The repertoire holds 200,000 or so clones, with around 84% as singletons. The trim removed 11 bases at V and 0 bases at J, leaving 7 bases unmatched. This CDR3 has 14 residues. The germline V gene encodes CDR1 MNHEY and CDR2 SMNVEV (reference sequence). The source is a man aged 18 to 35 in good health and CMV-seropositive. Material for sequencing was PBMCs. This chain links TRBV27 with TRBJ1-5; TRBD1 aligns across 7 bases. CDR3 loop: CAPRGGGSNQPQHF. For the CDR3, the DNA is TGTGCCCCGAGAGGGGGCGGTAGCAATCAGCCCCAGCATTTT.